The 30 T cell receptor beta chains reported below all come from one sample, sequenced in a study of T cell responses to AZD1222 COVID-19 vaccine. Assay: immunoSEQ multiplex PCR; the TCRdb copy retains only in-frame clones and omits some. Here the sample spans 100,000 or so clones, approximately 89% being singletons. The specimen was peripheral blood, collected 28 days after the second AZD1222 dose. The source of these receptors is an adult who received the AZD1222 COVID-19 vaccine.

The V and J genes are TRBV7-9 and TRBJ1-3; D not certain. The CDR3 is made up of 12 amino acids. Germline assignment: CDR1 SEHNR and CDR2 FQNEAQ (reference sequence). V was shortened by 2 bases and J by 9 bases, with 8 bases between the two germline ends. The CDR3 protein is CASSLSGPTIYF. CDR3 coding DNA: TGTGCCAGCAGCTTAAGTGGCCCCACCATATATTTT.

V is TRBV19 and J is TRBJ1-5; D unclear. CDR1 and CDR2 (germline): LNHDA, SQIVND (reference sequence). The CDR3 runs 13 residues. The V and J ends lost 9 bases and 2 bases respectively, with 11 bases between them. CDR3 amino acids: CASNLEGNQPQHF. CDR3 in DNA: TGTGCCAGCAACCTCGAGGGCAATCAGCCCCAGCATTTT.

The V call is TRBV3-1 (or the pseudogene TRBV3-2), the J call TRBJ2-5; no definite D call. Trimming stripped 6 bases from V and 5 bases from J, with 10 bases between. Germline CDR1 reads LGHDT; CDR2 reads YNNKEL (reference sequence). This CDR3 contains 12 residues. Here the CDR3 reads CASSLVQETQYF. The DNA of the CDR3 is TGTGCCAGCAGTCTCGTCCAGGAGACCCAGTACTTC.

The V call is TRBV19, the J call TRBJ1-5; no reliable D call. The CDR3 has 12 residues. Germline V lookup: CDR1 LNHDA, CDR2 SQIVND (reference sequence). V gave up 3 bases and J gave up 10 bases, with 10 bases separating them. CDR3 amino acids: CASSIDPSPQHF. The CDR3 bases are TGTGCCAGTAGTATTGACCCGTCTCCCCAGCATTTT.

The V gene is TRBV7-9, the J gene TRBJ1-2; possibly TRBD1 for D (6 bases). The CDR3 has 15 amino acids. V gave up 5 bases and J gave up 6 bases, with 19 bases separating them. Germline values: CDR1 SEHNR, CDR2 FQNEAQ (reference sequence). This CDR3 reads CASSGRDTQGNGYTF. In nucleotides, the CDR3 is TGTGCCAGCAGCGGACGGGACACCCAAGGAAATGGCTACACCTTC.

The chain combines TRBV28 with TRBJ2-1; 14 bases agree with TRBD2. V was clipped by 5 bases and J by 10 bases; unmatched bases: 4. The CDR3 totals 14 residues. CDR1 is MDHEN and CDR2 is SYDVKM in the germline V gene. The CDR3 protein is CASSGGTSGSEQFF. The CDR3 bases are TGTGCCAGCAGTGGGGGGACTAGCGGGAGCGAGCAGTTCTTC.

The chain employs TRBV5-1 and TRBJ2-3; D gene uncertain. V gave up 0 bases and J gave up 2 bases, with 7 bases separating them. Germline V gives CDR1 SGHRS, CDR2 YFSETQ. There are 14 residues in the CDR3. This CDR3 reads CASSLAQNTDTQYF. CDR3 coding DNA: TGCGCCAGCAGCTTGGCCCAGAACACAGATACGCAGTATTTT.

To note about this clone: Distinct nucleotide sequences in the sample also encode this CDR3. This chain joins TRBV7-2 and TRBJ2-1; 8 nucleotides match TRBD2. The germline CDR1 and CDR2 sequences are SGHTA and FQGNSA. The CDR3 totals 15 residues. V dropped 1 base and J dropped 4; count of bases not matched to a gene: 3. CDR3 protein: CASSLGLAGYNEQFF. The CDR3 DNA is TGTGCCAGCAGCTTAGGCCTAGCGGGTTACAATGAGCAGTTCTTC.

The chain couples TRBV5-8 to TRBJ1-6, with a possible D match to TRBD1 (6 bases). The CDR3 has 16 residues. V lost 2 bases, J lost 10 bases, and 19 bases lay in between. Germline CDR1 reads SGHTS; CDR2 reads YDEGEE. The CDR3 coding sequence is TGTGCCAGCAGCTTCTCTCCGACAGGAGTAGGATCACCCCTCCACTTT. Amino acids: CASSFSPTGVGSPLHF.

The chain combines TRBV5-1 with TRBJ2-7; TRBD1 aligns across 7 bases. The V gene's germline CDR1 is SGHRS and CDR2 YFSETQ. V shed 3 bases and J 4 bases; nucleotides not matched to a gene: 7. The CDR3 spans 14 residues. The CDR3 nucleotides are TGCGCCAGCAGCTCCTCCGGACAGGAATACGAGCAGTACTTC. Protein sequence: CASSSSGQEYEQYF.

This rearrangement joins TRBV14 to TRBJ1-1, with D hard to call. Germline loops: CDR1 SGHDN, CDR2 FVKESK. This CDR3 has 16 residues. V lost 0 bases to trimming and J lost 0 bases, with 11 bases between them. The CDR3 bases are TGTGCCAGCAGCCAAGATCTTCACCTCATGAACACTGAAGCTTTCTTT. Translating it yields CASSQDLHLMNTEAFF. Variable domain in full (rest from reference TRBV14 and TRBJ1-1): EAGVTQFPSHSVIEKGQTVTLRCDPISGHDNLYWYRRVMGKEIKFLLHFVKESKQDESGMPNNRFLAERTGGTYSTLKVQPAELEDSGVYFCASSQDLHLMNTEAFFGQGTRLTVV.

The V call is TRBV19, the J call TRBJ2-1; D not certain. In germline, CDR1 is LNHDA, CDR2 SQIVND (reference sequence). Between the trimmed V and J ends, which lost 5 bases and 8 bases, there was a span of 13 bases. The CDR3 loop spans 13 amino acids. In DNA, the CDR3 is TGTGCCAGTAGTGGACCCTACTTGGATGAGCAGTTCTTC. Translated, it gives CASSGPYLDEQFF.

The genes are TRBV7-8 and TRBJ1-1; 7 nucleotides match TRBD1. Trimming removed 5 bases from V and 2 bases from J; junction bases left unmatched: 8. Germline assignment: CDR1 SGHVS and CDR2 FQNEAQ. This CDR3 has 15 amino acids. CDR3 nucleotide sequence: TGTGCCAGCAGCCCCCGGACAGGATTTAACACTGAAGCTTTCTTT. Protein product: CASSPRTGFNTEAFF.

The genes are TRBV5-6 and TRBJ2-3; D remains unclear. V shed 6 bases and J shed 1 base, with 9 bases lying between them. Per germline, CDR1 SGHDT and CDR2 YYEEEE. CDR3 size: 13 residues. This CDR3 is CASMSLGTDTQYF. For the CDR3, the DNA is TGTGCCAGCATGTCACTCGGCACAGATACGCAGTATTTT.

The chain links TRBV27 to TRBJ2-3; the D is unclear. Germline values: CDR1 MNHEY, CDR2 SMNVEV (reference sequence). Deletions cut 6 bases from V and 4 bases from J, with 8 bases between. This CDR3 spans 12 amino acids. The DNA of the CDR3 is TGTGCCAGCAGCCCCGATTCAGATACGCAGTATTTT. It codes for CASSPDSDTQYF.

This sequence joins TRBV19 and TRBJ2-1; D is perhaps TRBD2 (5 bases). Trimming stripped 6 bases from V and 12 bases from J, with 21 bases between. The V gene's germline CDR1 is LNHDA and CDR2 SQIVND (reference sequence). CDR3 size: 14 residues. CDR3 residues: CASRTGSDTMRQFF. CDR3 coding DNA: TGTGCCAGTAGAACGGGATCGGATACAATGAGGCAGTTCTTC.

CDR3 sequence reads: CATSSPGPRRDEQFF. CDR3 sequence (DNA): TGTGCCACCAGTTCACCGGGGCCTCGACGGGATGAGCAGTTCTTC. This chain links TRBV24-1 with TRBJ2-1; tentatively, D is TRBD1 or TRBD2 (5 bases each). The CDR3 spans 15 residues. The germline CDR1 and CDR2 sequences are KGHDR and SFDVKD. The V end lost 6 bases, the J end lost 8 bases, and 19 bases lay between the germline ends.

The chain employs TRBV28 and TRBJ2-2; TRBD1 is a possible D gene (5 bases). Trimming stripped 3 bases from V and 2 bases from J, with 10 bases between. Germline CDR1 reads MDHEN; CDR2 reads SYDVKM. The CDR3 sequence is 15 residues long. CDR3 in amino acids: CASSLGQGNTGELFF. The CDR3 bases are TGTGCCAGCAGTTTGGGGCAGGGAAACACCGGGGAGCTGTTTTTT.

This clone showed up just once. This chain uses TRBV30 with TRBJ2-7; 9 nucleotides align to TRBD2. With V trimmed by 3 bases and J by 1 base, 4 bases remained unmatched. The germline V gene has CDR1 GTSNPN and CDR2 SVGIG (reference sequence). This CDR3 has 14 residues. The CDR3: CAWRASGRSYEQYF. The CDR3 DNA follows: TGTGCCTGGAGAGCCAGCGGGAGGTCCTACGAGCAGTACTTC.

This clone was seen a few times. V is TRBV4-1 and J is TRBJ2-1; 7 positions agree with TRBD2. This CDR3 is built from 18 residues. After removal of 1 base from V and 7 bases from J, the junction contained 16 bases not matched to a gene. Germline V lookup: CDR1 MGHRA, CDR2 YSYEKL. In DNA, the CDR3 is TGCGCCAGCAGCCAAGGCAGTGGGGGAACCCGCGGGAGAAATGAGCAGTTCTTC. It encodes CASSQGSGGTRGRNEQFF.

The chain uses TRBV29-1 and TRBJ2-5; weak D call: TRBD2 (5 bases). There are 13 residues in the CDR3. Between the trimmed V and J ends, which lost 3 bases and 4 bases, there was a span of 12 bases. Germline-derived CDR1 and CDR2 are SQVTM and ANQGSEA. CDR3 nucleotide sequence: TGCAGCGTTGACCCCCTAGGGAGAGAGACCCAGTACTTC. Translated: CSVDPLGRETQYF.

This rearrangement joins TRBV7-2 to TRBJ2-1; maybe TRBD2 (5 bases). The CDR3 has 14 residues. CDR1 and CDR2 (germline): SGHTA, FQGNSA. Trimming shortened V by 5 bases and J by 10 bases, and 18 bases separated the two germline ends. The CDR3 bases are TGTGCCAGCAGCCCTGATCTAGTTTCGGGGGAGCAGTTCTTC. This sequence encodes CASSPDLVSGEQFF.

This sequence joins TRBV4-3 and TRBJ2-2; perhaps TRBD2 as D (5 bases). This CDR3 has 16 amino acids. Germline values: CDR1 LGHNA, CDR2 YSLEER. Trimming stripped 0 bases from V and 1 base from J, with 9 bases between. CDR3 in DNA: TGCGCCAGCAGCCAAGATTCAGGACTGAACACCGGGGAGCTGTTTTTT. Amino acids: CASSQDSGLNTGELFF.

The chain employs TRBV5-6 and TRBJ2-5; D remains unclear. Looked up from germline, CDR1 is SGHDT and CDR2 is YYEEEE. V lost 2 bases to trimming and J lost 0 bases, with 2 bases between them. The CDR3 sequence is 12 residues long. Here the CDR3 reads CASSFYQETQYF. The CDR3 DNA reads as TGTGCCAGCAGCTTTTACCAAGAGACCCAGTACTTC.

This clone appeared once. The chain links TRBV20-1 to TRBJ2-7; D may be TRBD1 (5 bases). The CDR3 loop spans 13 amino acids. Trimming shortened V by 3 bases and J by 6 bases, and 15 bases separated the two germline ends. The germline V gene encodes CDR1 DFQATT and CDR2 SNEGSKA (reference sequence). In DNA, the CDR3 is TGCAGTGCTAGTCTGGCAGGGTTGGGCGAGCAGTACTTC. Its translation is CSASLAGLGEQYF.

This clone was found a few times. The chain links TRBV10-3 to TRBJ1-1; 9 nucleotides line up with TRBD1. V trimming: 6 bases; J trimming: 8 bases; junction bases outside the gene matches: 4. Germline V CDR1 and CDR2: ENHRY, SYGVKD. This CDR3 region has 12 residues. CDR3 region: CAISSGTGEAFF. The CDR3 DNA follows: TGTGCCATCAGCTCCGGGACAGGGGAAGCTTTCTTT.

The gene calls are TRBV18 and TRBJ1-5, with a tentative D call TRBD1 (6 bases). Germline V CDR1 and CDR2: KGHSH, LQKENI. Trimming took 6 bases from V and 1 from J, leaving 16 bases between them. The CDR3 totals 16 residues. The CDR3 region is CASSLGGLGSNQPQHF. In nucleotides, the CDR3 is TGTGCCAGCTCTCTTGGGGGGCTCGGGAGCAATCAGCCCCAGCATTTT.

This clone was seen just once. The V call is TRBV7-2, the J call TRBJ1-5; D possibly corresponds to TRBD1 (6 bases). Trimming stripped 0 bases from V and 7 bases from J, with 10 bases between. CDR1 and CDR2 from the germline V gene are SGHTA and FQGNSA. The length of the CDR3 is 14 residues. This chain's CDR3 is CASSLAFGGQPQHF. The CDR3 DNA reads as TGTGCCAGCAGCTTAGCGTTTGGGGGCCAGCCCCAGCATTTT.

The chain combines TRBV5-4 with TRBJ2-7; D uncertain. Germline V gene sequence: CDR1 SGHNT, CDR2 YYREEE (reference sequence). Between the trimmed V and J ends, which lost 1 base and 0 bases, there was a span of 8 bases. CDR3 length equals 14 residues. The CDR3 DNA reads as TGTGCCAGCAGCTTGCTTTCCAGCTCCTACGAGCAGTACTTC. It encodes CASSLLSSSYEQYF.

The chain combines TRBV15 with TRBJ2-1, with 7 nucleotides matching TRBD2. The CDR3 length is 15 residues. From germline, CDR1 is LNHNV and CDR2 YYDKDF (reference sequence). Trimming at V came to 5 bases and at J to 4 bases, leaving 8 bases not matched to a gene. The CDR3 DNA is TGTGCCACCAGCCGTAGCGGGTACCCTTACAATGAGCAGTTCTTC. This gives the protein CATSRSGYPYNEQFF.